This TCR beta chain was sequenced in a study of neoadjuvant anti-PD-1 for oral cavity cancer. Looking at the study overall: Around day 43, patients without progression received a fourth nivolumab dose before surgery.

Only in-frame clones appear in the TCRdb table, and some are missing; sequencing was by immunoSEQ multiplex PCR. This table has about 12,000 clones, 65% to 75% appearing once. These newly diagnosed stage II-IVA oral cavity squamous cell carcinoma patients had no prior systemic or radiation treatment. These oral cavity squamous cell carcinomas were HPV-negative and locally advanced. This CDR3 comprises 15 residues. J lost 5 bases, V lost 6 bases, and 11 bases had no gene match. Germline CDR1 and CDR2: LNHDA and SQIVND (reference sequence). The sequences come from PBMCs, collected before nivolumab (anti-PD-1) treatment. This clonotype was sampled from a person between 40 and 80 years old with oral cavity squamous cell carcinoma. The chain is built from TRBV19 and TRBJ2-5; 8 bases match TRBD2. CDR3 DNA sequence: TGTGCCAGTAGACTCGCTCCGGGGGGGCAGGAGACCCAGTACTTC. This gives the protein CASRLAPGGQETQYF.